What follows are 17 T cell receptor beta chains derived from one specimen sequenced in a study of blood T cells in healthy people across ages. The authors ran a second PCR of 7 to 11 cycles using a sample-barcoded 5' primer and a J-beta primer mix. MiXCR was run by TCRdb on the 5' RACE reads, yielding one entry per CDR3 protein. The sample contains roughly 900,000 distinct CDR3 sequences, 48% of which appear only once. Sequencing was done on a sample of blood. The source is a man younger than 40 in good health.

This sequence joins TRBV20-1 and TRBJ2-7; 11 bases are shared with TRBD2. The V and J ends lost 5 bases and 1 base, in that order; junction bases with no gene match: 1. In germline, CDR1 is DFQATT, CDR2 SNEGSKA (reference sequence). The CDR3 spans 13 residues. The CDR3 spells CSARLAGSYEQYF. CDR3 bases: TGCAGTGCTCGACTAGCGGGGTCCTACGAGCAGTACTTC.

This clonotype was recorded only once. The chain couples TRBV7-9 to TRBJ1-1; D ambiguous. The CDR3 runs to 15 residues. V was pared by 3 bases and J by 1 base, with 12 bases between. Germline loops: CDR1 SEHNR, CDR2 FQNEAQ (reference sequence). CDR3 bases: TGTGCCAGCAGCTTCCCCGGACGGTCGAACACTGAAGCTTTCTTT. This codes for CASSFPGRSNTEAFF.

The V and J genes are TRBV5-1 and TRBJ2-3; D is possibly TRBD1 (6 bases). V shed 0 bases and J shed 0 bases, with 8 bases lying between them. The germline gives CDR1 SGHRS, CDR2 YFSETQ. CDR3 length: 15 residues. CDR3 sequence (DNA): TGCGCCAGCAGCTTGGCGGGACACAGCACAGATACGCAGTATTTT. Its translation: CASSLAGHSTDTQYF.

In its sample, this clonotype was seen a few times. The gene calls are TRBV3-1 and TRBJ2-1; TRBD1 matches at 9 bases. Trimming at V came to 0 bases and at J to 6 bases, leaving 9 bases not matched to a gene. The length of the CDR3 is 17 residues. Germline CDR1 is LGHDT and CDR2 is YNNKEL (reference sequence). The CDR3, as DNA: TGTGCCAGCAGCCAAGAGTGGATGGGACAGGGTTTCAATGAGCAGTTCTTC. Translating gives CASSQEWMGQGFNEQFF.

The chain joins TRBV2 to TRBJ2-4; D gene uncertain. The closer fit of TRBJ2-7 to the DNA end suggests the J call may be wrong. Germline CDR1 reads SNHLY; CDR2 reads FYNNEI. CDR3 length equals 12 residues. CDR3: CASRGNSNEQYF. The CDR3 coding sequence is TGTGCCAGCAGAGGGAACAGCAACGAGCAGTACTTC.

This clonotype was picked up many times. As DNA, the CDR3 is TGTGCCAGCAGTGGGATACGGGGGGGATCAGACGAGCAGTACTTC. Its translation: CASSGIRGGSDEQYF. This chain connects TRBV6-1 to TRBJ2-7, with 8 nucleotides matching TRBD2. The CDR3 is 15 amino acids. J lost 5 bases, V lost 4 bases, and 10 bases had no gene match. Germline loops: CDR1 MNHNS, CDR2 SASEGT.

This rearrangement joins TRBV28 to TRBJ2-3; TRBD2 matches at 8 bases. The CDR3 consists of 16 residues. Looked up from germline, CDR1 is MDHEN and CDR2 is SYDVKM. After removal of 7 bases from V and 1 base from J, the junction contained 10 bases not matched to a gene. Here the CDR3 reads CASTSGGDTRTDTQYF. The CDR3 DNA reads TGTGCCAGCACCTCCGGGGGGGACACCCGCACAGATACGCAGTATTTT. Drawing the rest from reference TRBV28 and TRBJ2-3, the complete variable domain is DVKVTQSSRYLVKRTGEKVFLECVQDMDHENMFWYRQDPGLGLRLIYFSYDVKMKEKGDIPEGYSVSREKKERFSLILESASTNQTSMYLCASTSGGDTRTDTQYFGPGTRLTVL.

In this sample, this clonotype turned up many times. The chain carries TRBV28 and TRBJ2-5; D gene uncertain. The CDR3 runs to 10 residues. The V gene's germline CDR1 is MDHEN and CDR2 SYDVKM. V was shortened by 6 bases and J by 3 bases, with 2 bases between the two germline ends. This CDR3 is CASRKETQYF. For the CDR3, the DNA is TGTGCCAGCAGGAAAGAGACCCAGTACTTC.

The sample holds a few counts of this clonotype. This rearrangement joins TRBV4-2 to TRBJ1-2; TRBD1 matches at 8 bases. With 6 bases clipped from V and 2 bases from J, the junction kept 8 bases outside the gene matches. The length of the CDR3 is 15 residues. Looked up from germline, CDR1 is LGHNA and CDR2 is YNFKEQ. The DNA of the CDR3 is TGTGCCAGCAGGGAGACAGGGGACAGGAACTATGGCTACACCTTC. It translates to CASRETGDRNYGYTF.

This clonotype was seen a few times. This chain connects TRBV11-2 to TRBJ2-1, with D perhaps matching TRBD2 (6 bases). Germline CDR1 reads SGHAT; CDR2 reads FQNNGV. V was clipped by 8 bases and J by 3 bases, with 14 bases between them. This CDR3 contains 14 residues. CDR3 amino acids: CASQGGIYYNEQFF. CDR3 coding DNA: TGTGCCAGCCAAGGAGGGATTTACTACAATGAGCAGTTCTTC.

This clonotype was counted ten times or more. The chain employs TRBV4-3 and TRBJ1-2; D possibly corresponds to TRBD1 (6 bases). V lost 0 bases and J 5 bases, leaving 7 bases between the germline ends. Germline-derived CDR1 and CDR2 are LGHNA and YSLEER. This CDR3 has 13 residues. The CDR3 DNA reads as TGCGCCAGCAGCCAAGAACAGGGATATGGCTACACCTTC. This translates into CASSQEQGYGYTF.

The rearrangement joins TRBV7-2 to TRBJ2-1, with D perhaps matching TRBD1 (6 bases). CDR3 size: 13 residues. Germline V lookup: CDR1 SGHTA, CDR2 FQGNSA. Trimming took 5 bases from V and 3 from J, leaving 8 bases between them. CDR3 sequence (DNA): TGTGCCAGCAGCCAACAGGGCTACAATGAGCAGTTCTTC. It yields the protein CASSQQGYNEQFF.

The chain links TRBV3-1 to TRBJ2-5; the match to TRBD2 covers 9 bases. V was pared by 4 bases and J by 2 bases, with 5 bases of the junction left unmatched. Germline V gene sequence: CDR1 LGHDT, CDR2 YNNKEL (reference sequence). This CDR3 spans 15 amino acids. CDR3 sequence: CASSLPAGGQETQYF. DNA of the CDR3: TGTGCCAGCAGCCTGCCAGCGGGGGGACAAGAGACCCAGTACTTC.

This clonotype was seen once. The chain carries TRBV24-1 and TRBJ2-3; 10 bases align to TRBD1. V was clipped by 9 bases and J by 3 bases; unmatched bases: 14. The germline V gene has CDR1 KGHDR and CDR2 SFDVKD. CDR3 length: 17 amino acids. The CDR3 bases are TGTGCCACCCGCGGGACAGGGGTCACCGAGGGTACAGATACGCAGTATTTT. It is translated as CATRGTGVTEGTDTQYF.

This clonotype has just a few counts. The rearrangement uses TRBV5-1 and TRBJ2-5; 10 bases are a match to TRBD1. Germline V CDR1 and CDR2: SGHRS, YFSETQ. This CDR3 region has 14 residues. V gave up 7 bases and J gave up 5 bases; unmatched junction bases: 8. CDR3 protein: CASGGTGDSETQYF. The CDR3 region has the DNA TGCGCCAGCGGAGGGACAGGGGATTCGGAGACCCAGTACTTC.

This chain links TRBV6-2 or TRBV6-3 with TRBJ2-5; 9 bases fit TRBD1. The J call is doubtful: the DNA matches TRBJ2-7 better. CDR1 and CDR2 (germline): MNHEY, SVGEGT. This CDR3 has 15 amino acids. The CDR3 DNA reads as TGTGCCAGCAGTTCTACAGGGGGCATAATCTACGAGCAGTACTTC. Its translation is CASSSTGGIIYEQYF.

The gene calls are TRBV4-2 and TRBJ2-7; the match to TRBD2 covers 11 bases. The CDR3 contains 18 residues. Trimming removed 0 bases from V and 3 bases from J; junction bases left unmatched: 10. Germline CDR1 is LGHNA and CDR2 is YNFKEQ. The CDR3: CASSQEEGLAGGFYEQYF. The CDR3 nucleotides are TGTGCCAGCAGCCAAGAGGAGGGGCTAGCGGGAGGATTCTACGAGCAGTACTTC.